This T cell receptor beta chain was documented in a study of T cell responses to AZD1222 COVID-19 vaccine. Study-wide context: Pooled in the analysis were second doses at about 4 or about 12 weeks. Study-level results: Spike was spanned by vaccine-associated CD4 TCRs, which were dominant at 160-218 and 743-854. The donors showed a predominance of white British ancestry and of females, with possible underestimation of clonal diversity.

Germline V gives CDR1 ENHRY, CDR2 SYGVKD. The trim removed 4 bases at V and 2 bases at J, leaving 7 bases unmatched. The CDR3 is made up of 16 amino acids. Of note for this clone: Its antigen is still unknown.

The repertoire was sequenced with immunoSEQ multiplex PCR; TCRdb's copy has only in-frame clones and lacks some. This repertoire shows more than 150,000 clones, 90% to 95% found once; its top ten account for roughly a tenth. The sequencing here drew on peripheral blood, taken on day 0 of AZD1222 vaccination. J is TRBJ2-2 and V is TRBV10-3; TRBD2 matches at 7 bases. The receptor was isolated from an adult in good health. CDR3 protein: CAISGRASGNTGELFF. In DNA, the CDR3 is TGTGCCATCAGTGGGAGGGCTAGCGGAAACACCGGGGAGCTGTTTTTT.